A single sample gave rise to the 23 T cell receptor beta chains below, sequenced in a study of regulatory T cells in long-lasting Graves disease. Time point in this sample: newly diagnosed GD, antithyroid drugs for less than 3 months. From PBMCs, RNA was extracted and then used to make the TCR library. To make TCR beta libraries, researchers used iRepertoire HTBI primers and Arm-PCR of CDR3 regions. MiXCR, applied by TCRdb to the multiplex PCR reads, yields one record per CDR3 protein. The sample has under 300,000 distinct CDR3 sequences, roughly 18% seen once. This sample also appeared in a second study, on T cells in Graves' hyperthyroidism and ophthalmopathy.

The material was peripheral blood mononuclear cells (PBMCs), obtained at new diagnosis, from a patient treated with antithyroid drugs. The receptors were gathered from a woman aged 25 to 39 with Graves disease.

This clonotype was seen at least ten times. The chain couples TRBV20-1 to TRBJ1-5; the D gene is possibly TRBD1 (6 bases). V was clipped by 3 bases and J by 5 bases, with 11 bases between them. From germline, CDR1 is DFQATT and CDR2 SNEGSKA (reference sequence). The length of the CDR3 is 13 residues. CDR3 loop: CSARAGVDQPQHF. The CDR3 DNA sequence: TGCAGTGCTAGGGCAGGGGTGGATCAGCCCCAGCATTTT.

Concerning this clonotype: A read error may explain this, as a much larger clone is one base away. The chain recombines TRBV5-1 with TRBJ2-3; 8 bases align to TRBD2. Germline V gives CDR1 SGHRS, CDR2 YFSETQ. There are 13 residues in the CDR3. V gave up 8 bases and J gave up 3 bases; unmatched junction bases: 5. The CDR3 sequence is CASGAGGTDTQYF. CDR3 in DNA: TGCGCCAGTGGGGCGGGGGGAACAGATACGCAGTATTTT.

The genes are TRBV5-6 and TRBJ2-7; TRBD1 might be the D (5 bases). CDR1 is SGHDT and CDR2 is YYEEEE in the germline V gene. V was pared by 1 base and J by 2 bases, with 16 bases between. The CDR3 has 16 amino acids. The CDR3 DNA reads as TGTGCCAGCAGCTTGATCGGGTGGGCAGGGCCCTACGAGCAGTACTTC. Amino acid sequence: CASSLIGWAGPYEQYF. The full variable domain, with the rest looked up from reference TRBV5-6 and TRBJ2-7, is DAGVTQSPTHLIKTRGQQVTLRCSPKSGHDTVSWYQQALGQGPQFIFQYYEEEERQRGNFPDRFSGHQFPNYSSELNVNALLLGDSALYLCASSLIGWAGPYEQYFGPGTRLTVT.

The sample holds many counts of this clonotype. V is TRBV13 and J is TRBJ1-6, with D possibly TRBD1 on 5 matching bases. V was clipped by 1 base and J by 8 bases, with 15 bases between them. This CDR3 is 16 amino acids long. The germline V gene has CDR1 PRHDT and CDR2 FYEKMQ (reference sequence). In DNA, the CDR3 is TGTGCCAGCAGCTTAGAACGCAGGGAGGCCCATTCACCCCTCCACTTT. The encoded protein is CASSLERREAHSPLHF.

This clonotype showed up many times. The chain recombines TRBV18 with TRBJ2-2; the D call may be TRBD1 or TRBD2 (5 bases each). V gave up 4 bases and J gave up 1 base, with 10 bases separating them. Germline loops: CDR1 KGHSH, CDR2 LQKENI. This CDR3 region has 15 residues. In DNA, the CDR3 is TGTGCCAGCTCACGGGGACGGATGAACACCGGGGAGCTGTTTTTT. Translating gives CASSRGRMNTGELFF.

This clonotype showed up many times. The chain has TRBV6-2 or TRBV6-3 and TRBJ2-1; D gene uncertain. The CDR3 consists of 13 residues. Between the trimmed V and J ends, which lost 8 bases and 0 bases, there was a span of 8 bases. The V gene's germline CDR1 is MNHEY and CDR2 SVGEGT. CDR3 amino acids: CASGSTSYNEQFF. The CDR3 DNA reads as TGTGCCAGCGGATCAACCTCCTACAATGAGCAGTTCTTC.

This clonotype appeared many times. The chain uses TRBV3-1 and TRBJ1-1, with D maybe TRBD1 (5 bases). The V gene's germline CDR1 is LGHDT and CDR2 YNNKEL (reference sequence). CDR3 length equals 13 residues. V dropped 4 bases and J dropped 6 bases, with 12 bases sitting between them. The DNA of the CDR3 is TGTGCCAGCAGCCTCGACAGCAGCGCTGAAGCTTTCTTT. Translated: CASSLDSSAEAFF.

As for this clonotype: A far larger clone is a single base away, which makes a read error likely. This chain uses TRBV7-2 with TRBJ2-1; 11 bases line up with TRBD1. Germline lookup yields CDR1 SGHTA and CDR2 FQGNSA. This CDR3 spans 15 amino acids. The V gene end was trimmed by 5 bases and the J gene end by 10 bases; junction bases not matched to a gene: 10. The CDR3 DNA reads TGTGCCAGCAGCCCGGACAGGGGGCACTCCTACGAGCAGTTCTTC. Its translation is CASSPDRGHSYEQFF.

On this clonotype itself: A much larger clonotype is one base distant, so this may be a read error. The CDR3 end shows no conserved phenylalanine or tryptophan, and so a read error is likely. J is TRBJ2-7 and V is TRBV12-3 or TRBV12-4, with D unresolved. Trimming removed 6 bases at V and 6 bases at J, with 18 bases between. The CDR3 totals 14 residues. CDR3 residues: CASSLGPLLGEQYS. CDR3 DNA: TGTGCCAGCAGCCTCGGACCGCTCCTAGGCGAGCAGTACTCC.

Turning to this clonotype: Since a much larger clone is just one base distant, this may be a read error. This chain joins TRBV29-1 and TRBJ1-1; no clear D gene. V was clipped by 4 bases and J by 6 bases, with 15 bases between them. Germline-derived CDR1 and CDR2 are SQVTM and ANQGSEA. The CDR3 is 13 residues long. The CDR3, as DNA: TGCAGCGTTGGAGTCGGCGGGGTCCCTGAAGCTTTCTTT. It encodes CSVGVGGVPEAFF.

About this clonotype itself: A read error may be the cause here, since a much bigger clone is one base away. The missing conserved phenylalanine or tryptophan at the end of this CDR3 makes a read error likely. The V gene is TRBV5-1, the J gene TRBJ1-2, with a tentative D call TRBD1 (6 bases). The germline gives CDR1 SGHRS, CDR2 YFSETQ. This CDR3 spans 14 amino acids. The germline V and J ends were trimmed by 0 bases and 5 bases, with 11 bases remaining between them. The CDR3, as DNA: TGCGCCAGCAGCTTGGGTGGCAGGGGTTATGGCTACACCTTG. It yields the protein CASSLGGRGYGYTL.

The table lists this clonotype with many counts. The rearrangement uses TRBV12-3 or TRBV12-4 and TRBJ1-1; D remains unclear. V was shortened by 5 bases and J by 0 bases, with 13 bases between the two germline ends. The CDR3 has 15 residues. CDR3 sequence reads: CASSPHGSMNTEAFF. CDR3 DNA: TGTGCCAGCAGTCCTCATGGGTCCATGAACACTGAAGCTTTCTTT.

This clonotype was picked up many times. The chain carries TRBV18 and TRBJ2-2; D is ambiguous. There are 15 residues in the CDR3. In germline, CDR1 is KGHSH, CDR2 LQKENI. Trimming removed 4 bases from V and 1 base from J, with 10 bases in between. CDR3 residues: CASSQLKGNTGELFF. CDR3 DNA sequence: TGTGCCAGCTCACAGCTCAAGGGGAACACCGGGGAGCTGTTTTTT. Based on the CDR3 plus reference TRBV18 and TRBJ2-2, the full variable domain is NAGVMQNPRHLVRRRGQEARLRCSPMKGHSHVYWYRQLPEEGLKFMVYLQKENIIDESGMPKERFSAEFPKEGPSILRIQQVVRGDSAAYFCASSQLKGNTGELFFGEGSRLTVL.

This clonotype was observed at least ten times. This sequence joins TRBV5-4 and TRBJ1-1, with D unclear. The germline V gene has CDR1 SGHNT and CDR2 YYREEE (reference sequence). The CDR3 runs to 13 residues. The V end lost 4 bases, the J end lost 1 base, and 8 bases lay between the germline ends. The chain's CDR3 is CASSVNRNTEAFF. The CDR3 DNA reads as TGTGCCAGCAGCGTTAACAGGAACACTGAAGCTTTCTTT.

The chain uses TRBV24-1 and TRBJ2-3, with a possible D match to TRBD2 (6 bases). The CDR3 is made up of 15 amino acids. V lost 5 bases and J 0 bases, leaving 11 bases between the germline ends. Germline V gene lookup returns CDR1 KGHDR and CDR2 SFDVKD. The CDR3 sequence is CATSGSGTSTDTQYF. The CDR3 coding sequence is TGTGCCACCAGTGGATCCGGGACTAGCACAGATACGCAGTATTTT.

The sample holds many counts of this clonotype. The chain uses TRBV29-1 and TRBJ2-6; D is unclear. The CDR3 extends over 14 amino acids. The V end was cut by 4 bases, the J end by 0 bases, with 7 bases between. Germline CDR1 reads SQVTM; CDR2 reads ANQGSEA. The CDR3, as DNA: TGCAGCGTTGTTGAGAGCTCTGGGGCCAACGTCCTGACTTTC. This codes for CSVVESSGANVLTF.

This clonotype was observed a few times. This sequence joins TRBV18 and TRBJ2-1; tentatively, D is TRBD2 (5 bases). Trimming pared 3 bases from V and 0 bases from J, leaving 9 bases between. The germline V gene encodes CDR1 KGHSH and CDR2 LQKENI. The CDR3 is made up of 15 amino acids. The CDR3 nucleotides are TGTGCCAGCTCACCTAGAGGGAGCTCCTACAATGAGCAGTTCTTC. This encodes CASSPRGSSYNEQFF.

In its sample, this clonotype was seen many times. This chain connects TRBV4-1 to TRBJ1-4, with 7 bases aligning to TRBD1. The CDR3 runs to 14 residues. Trimming cost V 6 bases and J 7 bases; bases outside gene matches: 8. From germline, CDR1 is MGHRA and CDR2 YSYEKL. The CDR3: CASSPTGIAEKLFF. The CDR3 DNA is TGCGCCAGCAGTCCGACAGGGATAGCTGAAAAACTGTTTTTT.

This rearrangement joins TRBV7-9 to TRBJ2-2, with D maybe TRBD1 (5 bases). CDR1 is SEHNR and CDR2 is FQNEAQ in the germline V gene (reference sequence). The CDR3 contains 13 residues. V dropped 8 bases and J dropped 3 bases, with 10 bases sitting between them. For the CDR3, the DNA is TGTGCCAGCTTTGAAGGGGACACCGGGGAGCTGTTTTTT. Amino acids: CASFEGDTGELFF.

The rearrangement joins TRBV18 to TRBJ1-4; 9 nucleotides line up with TRBD1. The J segment lost 4 bases and the V segment lost 5 bases, leaving 11 bases of the junction unmatched. The CDR3 is made up of 17 amino acids. CDR1 and CDR2 from the germline V gene are KGHSH and LQKENI. CDR3 bases: TGTGCCAGCTCAGCTTCGGGACAGGGCGCCCTTAATGAAAAACTGTTTTTT. Translated: CASSASGQGALNEKLFF.

This clonotype was recorded many times. The rearrangement joins TRBV18 to TRBJ2-2; D may be TRBD2 (5 bases). Looked up from germline, CDR1 is KGHSH and CDR2 is LQKENI. The CDR3 length is 15 residues. V dropped 3 bases and J dropped 0 bases, with 8 bases sitting between them. DNA for the CDR3: TGTGCCAGCTCACCGAATAGCGCGAACACCGGGGAGCTGTTTTTT. Its translation: CASSPNSANTGELFF.

This clonotype appeared many times. V and J are TRBV6-1 and TRBJ1-5; D unclear. The CDR3 totals 11 residues. Germline-derived CDR1 and CDR2 are MNHNS and SASEGT. Trimming took off 6 bases at V and 5 bases at J, with 5 bases between the two ends. The CDR3 DNA sequence: TGTGCCAGCAGAGGAGATCAGCCCCAGCATTTT. It specifies CASRGDQPQHF.

This clonotype was detected ten times or more. The rearrangement links TRBV2 to TRBJ1-5; 7 bases are shared with TRBD1. This CDR3 spans 15 amino acids. V trimming: 7 bases; J trimming: 0 bases; junction bases outside the gene matches: 6. CDR1 and CDR2 (germline): SNHLY, FYNNEI. CDR3 region: CASTEGQYSNQPQHF. The CDR3 nucleotides are TGTGCCAGCACCGAGGGACAGTATAGCAATCAGCCCCAGCATTTT.